This TCR beta chain was recorded in a study of early T cells in non-severe SARS-CoV-2 infection. The length of the CDR3 is 13 residues. V was pared by 7 bases and J by 6 bases, with 16 bases between. The germline V gene has CDR1 MDHEN and CDR2 SYDVKM. TCRdb reprocessed the 5' RACE reads via MiXCR and lists one record per CDR3 protein. The sample lists about 58,000 distinct CDR3 sequences, about 8.4% occurring once. The table lists this clonotype with a few counts. The receptor was isolated from an adult who was a healthcare worker with PCR-confirmed SARS-CoV-2 infection or an uninfected control (not recorded which). The chain links TRBV28 to TRBJ2-7; the D gene is possibly TRBD2 (5 bases). Input material: whole blood. The CDR3 nucleotides are TGTGCCAGCACCTTTCGGAGGACCGCCGAGCAGTACTTC. Translated: CASTFRRTAEQYF.